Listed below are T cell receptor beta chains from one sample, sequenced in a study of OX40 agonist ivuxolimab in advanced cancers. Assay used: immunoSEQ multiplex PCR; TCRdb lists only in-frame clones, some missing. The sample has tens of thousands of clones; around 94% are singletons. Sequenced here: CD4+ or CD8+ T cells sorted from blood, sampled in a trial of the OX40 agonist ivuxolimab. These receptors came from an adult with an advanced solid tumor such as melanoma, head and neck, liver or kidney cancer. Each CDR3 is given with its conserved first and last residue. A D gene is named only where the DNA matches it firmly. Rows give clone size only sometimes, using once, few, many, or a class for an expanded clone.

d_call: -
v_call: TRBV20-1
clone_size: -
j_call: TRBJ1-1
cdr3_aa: CSAGRGTEAFF
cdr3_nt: TGCAGTGCTGGGCGGGGAACTGAAGCTTTCTTT

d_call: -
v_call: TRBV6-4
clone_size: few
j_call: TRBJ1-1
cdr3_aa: CASSPTGHAEAFF
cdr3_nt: TGTGCCAGCAGTCCAACGGGACATGCTGAAGCTTTCTTT

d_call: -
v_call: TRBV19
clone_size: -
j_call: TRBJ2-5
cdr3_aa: CASSISRVLRQETQYF
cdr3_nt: TGTGCCAGTAGTATATCCAGGGTCTTACGGCAAGAGACCCAGTACTTC

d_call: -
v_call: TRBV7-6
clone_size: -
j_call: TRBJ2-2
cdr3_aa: CASSLAVSPLPGELFF
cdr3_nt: TGTGCCAGCAGCTTAGCGGTGTCCCCTCTGCCCGGGGAGCTGTTTTTT

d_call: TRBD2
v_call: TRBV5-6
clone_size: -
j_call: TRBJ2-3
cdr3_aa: CASRLWGSGGMVDTQYF
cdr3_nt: TGTGCCAGCAGACTCTGGGGTAGCGGGGGGATGGTAGATACGCAGTATTTT

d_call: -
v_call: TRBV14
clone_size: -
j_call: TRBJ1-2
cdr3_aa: CASSQAVNYGYTF
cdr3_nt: TGTGCCAGCAGCCAAGCGGTGAACTATGGCTACACCTTC

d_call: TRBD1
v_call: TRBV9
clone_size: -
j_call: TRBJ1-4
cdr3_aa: CASSVRDSENEKLFF
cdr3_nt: TGTGCCAGCAGCGTACGGGACAGCGAGAACGAAAAACTGTTTTTT

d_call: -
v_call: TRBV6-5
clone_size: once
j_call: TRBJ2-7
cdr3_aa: CASSYGLQFSYEQYF
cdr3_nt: TGTGCCAGCAGTTACGGTCTACAGTTTTCCTACGAGCAGTACTTC

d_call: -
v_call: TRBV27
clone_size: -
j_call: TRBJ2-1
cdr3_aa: CASRSLMRNEQFF
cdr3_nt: TGTGCCAGCAGATCCCTTATGAGAAATGAGCAGTTCTTC

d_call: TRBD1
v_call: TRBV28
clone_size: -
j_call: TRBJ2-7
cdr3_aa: CASSFPRDRRSYEQYF
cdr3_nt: TGTGCCAGCAGCTTCCCCCGGGACAGGCGATCCTACGAGCAGTACTTC

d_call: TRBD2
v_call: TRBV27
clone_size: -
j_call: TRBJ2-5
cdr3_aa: CASSPGLAGETQYF
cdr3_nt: TGTGCCAGCAGTCCGGGACTAGCGGGGGAGACCCAGTACTTC

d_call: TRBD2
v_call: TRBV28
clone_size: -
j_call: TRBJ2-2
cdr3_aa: CASQRGRTGELFF
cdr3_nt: TGTGCCAGCCAGCGGGGGCGCACCGGGGAGCTGTTTTTT

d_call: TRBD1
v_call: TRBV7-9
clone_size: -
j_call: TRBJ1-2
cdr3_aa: CASSSPGQAPYGYTF
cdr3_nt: TGTGCCAGCAGCTCGCCGGGACAGGCACCGTATGGCTACACCTTC

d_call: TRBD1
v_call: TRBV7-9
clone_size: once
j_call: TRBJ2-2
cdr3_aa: CASRDRGFANTGELFF
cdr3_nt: TGTGCCAGCCGGGACAGGGGCTTCGCGAACACCGGGGAGCTGTTTTTT

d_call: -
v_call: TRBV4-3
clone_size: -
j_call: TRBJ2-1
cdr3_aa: CASSQATGTFSAEQFF
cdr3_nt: TGCGCCAGCAGCCAAGCGACAGGGACTTTCAGTGCTGAGCAGTTCTTC

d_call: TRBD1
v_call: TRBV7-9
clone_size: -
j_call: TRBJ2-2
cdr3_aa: CASSGEQGAAGELFF
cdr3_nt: TGTGCCAGCAGCGGGGAACAGGGGGCTGCCGGGGAGCTGTTTTTT

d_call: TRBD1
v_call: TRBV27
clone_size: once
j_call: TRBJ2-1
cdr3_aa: CASSLVGTGHYNEQFF
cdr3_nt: TGTGCCAGCAGTTTGGTTGGGACAGGGCACTACAATGAGCAGTTCTTC

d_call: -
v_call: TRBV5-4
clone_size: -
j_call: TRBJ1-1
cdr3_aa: CASSLWRVGNTEAFF
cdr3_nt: TGTGCCAGCAGCTTGTGGAGGGTGGGGAACACTGAAGCTTTCTTT

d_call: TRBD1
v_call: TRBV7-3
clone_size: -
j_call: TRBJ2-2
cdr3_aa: CASSLHQGAGELFF
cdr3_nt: TGTGCCAGCAGCTTACACCAGGGGGCCGGGGAGCTGTTTTTT

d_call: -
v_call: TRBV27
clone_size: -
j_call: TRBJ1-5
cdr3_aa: CASSLGWGPGQPQHF
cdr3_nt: TGTGCCAGCAGTTTAGGGTGGGGGCCAGGGCAGCCCCAGCATTTT

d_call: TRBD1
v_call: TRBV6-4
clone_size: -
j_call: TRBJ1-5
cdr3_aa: CARLDQRRQGYQPQHF
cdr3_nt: TGTGCCAGGTTAGACCAGAGAAGACAGGGGTATCAGCCCCAGCATTTT

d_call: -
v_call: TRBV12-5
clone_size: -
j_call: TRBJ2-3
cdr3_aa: CASGLVPTGHHSTDTQYF
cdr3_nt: TGTGCTAGTGGTTTGGTACCGACAGGTCATCATAGCACAGATACGCAGTATTTT

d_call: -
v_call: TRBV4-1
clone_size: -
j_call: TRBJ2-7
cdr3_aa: CASSQETDGEQYF
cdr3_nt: TGCGCCAGCAGCCAAGAAACAGACGGGGAGCAGTACTTC

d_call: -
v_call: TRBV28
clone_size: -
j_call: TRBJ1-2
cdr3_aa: CASSSRGVPYGYTF
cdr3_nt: TGTGCCAGCAGCTCTCGGGGGGTGCCCTATGGCTACACCTTC

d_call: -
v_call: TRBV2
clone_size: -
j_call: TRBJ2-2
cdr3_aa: CASSDKQGYHQSGELFF
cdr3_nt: TGTGCCAGCAGCGATAAGCAGGGCTACCACCAATCCGGGGAGCTGTTTTTT

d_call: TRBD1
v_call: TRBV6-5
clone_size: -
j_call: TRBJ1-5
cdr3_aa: CASSSGQGGHQPQHF
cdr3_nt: TGTGCCAGCAGTTCTGGACAGGGGGGACATCAGCCCCAGCATTTT

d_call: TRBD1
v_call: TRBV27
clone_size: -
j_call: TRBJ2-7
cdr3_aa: CASSFLAGDPSRTGFEQYF
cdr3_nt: TGTGCCAGCAGTTTCCTCGCAGGAGACCCTTCTCGGACAGGGTTTGAGCAGTACTTC

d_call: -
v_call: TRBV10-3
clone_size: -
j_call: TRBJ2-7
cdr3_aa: CAMGLEQYF
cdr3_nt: TGTGCCATGGGCCTCGAGCAGTACTTC

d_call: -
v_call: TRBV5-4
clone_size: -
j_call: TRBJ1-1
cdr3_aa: CASNPWGGNTEAFF
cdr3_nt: TGTGCCAGCAACCCGTGGGGGGGGAACACTGAAGCTTTCTTT

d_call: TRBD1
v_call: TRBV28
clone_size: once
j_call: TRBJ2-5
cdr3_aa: CASLHWSRGSETQYF
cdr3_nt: TGTGCCAGCCTCCACTGGAGCAGGGGGTCGGAGACCCAGTACTTC

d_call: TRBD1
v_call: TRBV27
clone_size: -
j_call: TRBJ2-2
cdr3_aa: CASSLLSQGAGGELFF
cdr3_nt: TGTGCCAGCAGTTTATTGTCGCAGGGGGCCGGCGGGGAGCTGTTTTTT

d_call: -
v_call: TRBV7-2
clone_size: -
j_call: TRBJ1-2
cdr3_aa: CASSTGPLNYGYTF
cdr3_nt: TGTGCCAGCAGCACCGGGCCACTTAACTATGGCTACACCTTC

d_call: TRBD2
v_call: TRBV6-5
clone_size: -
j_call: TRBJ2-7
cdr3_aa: CASSSGRAYEQYF
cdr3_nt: TGTGCCAGCAGTAGCGGGAGGGCCTACGAGCAGTACTTC

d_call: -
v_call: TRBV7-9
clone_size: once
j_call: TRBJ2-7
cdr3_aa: CASSENYEQYF
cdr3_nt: TGTGCCAGCAGCGAGAATTACGAGCAGTACTTC

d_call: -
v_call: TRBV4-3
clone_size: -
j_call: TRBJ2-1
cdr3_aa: CASSQDTERSSYNEQFF
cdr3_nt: TGCGCCAGCAGCCAAGATACAGAGAGAAGCTCCTACAATGAGCAGTTCTTC

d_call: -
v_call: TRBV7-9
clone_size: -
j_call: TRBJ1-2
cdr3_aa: CASSNVGRNYGYTF
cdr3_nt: TGTGCCAGCAGCAACGTGGGTCGCAACTATGGCTACACCTTC

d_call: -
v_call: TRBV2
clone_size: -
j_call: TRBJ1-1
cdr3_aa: CASSDSGYTEAFF
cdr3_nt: TGTGCCAGCAGTGACAGTGGATACACTGAAGCTTTCTTT

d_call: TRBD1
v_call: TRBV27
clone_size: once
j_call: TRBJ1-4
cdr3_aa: CASSSYRGLYEKLFF
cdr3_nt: TGTGCCAGCAGCTCCTACAGGGGGCTATATGAAAAACTGTTTTTT

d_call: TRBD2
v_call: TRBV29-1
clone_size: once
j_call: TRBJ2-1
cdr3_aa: CSVPYFTGTSGSSSYNEQFF
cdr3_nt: TGCAGCGTTCCTTATTTTACCGGGACTAGCGGATCGAGCTCCTACAATGAGCAGTTCTTC

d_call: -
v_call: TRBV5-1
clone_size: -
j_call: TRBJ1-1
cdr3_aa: CASSLVGQTEAFF
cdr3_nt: TGCGCCAGCAGCTTGGTCGGACAGACTGAAGCTTTCTTT

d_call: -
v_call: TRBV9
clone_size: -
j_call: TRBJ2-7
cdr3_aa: CASSVGAAPASYEQYF
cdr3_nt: TGTGCCAGCAGCGTAGGAGCAGCCCCTGCCTCCTACGAGCAGTACTTC

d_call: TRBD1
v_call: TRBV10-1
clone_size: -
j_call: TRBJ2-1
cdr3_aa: CASSPGQGGKHNEQFF
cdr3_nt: TGCGCCAGCAGCCCAGGACAGGGTGGGAAACACAATGAGCAGTTCTTC

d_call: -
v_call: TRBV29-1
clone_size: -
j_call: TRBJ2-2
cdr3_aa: CSALAGETGELFF
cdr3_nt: TGCAGCGCCCTGGCAGGGGAAACCGGGGAGCTGTTTTTT

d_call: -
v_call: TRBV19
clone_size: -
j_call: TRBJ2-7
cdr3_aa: CASSIGGASYEQYF
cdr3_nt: TGTGCCAGTAGTATAGGGGGAGCTTCCTACGAGCAGTACTTC

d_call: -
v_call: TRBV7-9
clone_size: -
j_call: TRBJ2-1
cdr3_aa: CASSLVGEAYNEQFF
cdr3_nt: TGTGCCAGCAGCTTAGTGGGGGAAGCCTACAATGAGCAGTTCTTC

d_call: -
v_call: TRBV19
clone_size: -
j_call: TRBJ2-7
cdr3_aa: CASSTRGGIYEQYF
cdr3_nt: TGTGCCAGTAGTACCCGAGGAGGGATCTACGAGCAGTACTTC

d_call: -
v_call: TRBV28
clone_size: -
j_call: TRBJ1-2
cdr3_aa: CASSLDRGNYGYTF
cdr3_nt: TGTGCCAGCAGTCTAGACAGAGGTAACTATGGCTACACCTTC

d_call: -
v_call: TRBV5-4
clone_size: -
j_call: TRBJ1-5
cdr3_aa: CASSFGGRDQPQHF
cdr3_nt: TGTGCCAGCAGCTTTGGGGGGAGGGATCAGCCCCAGCATTTT

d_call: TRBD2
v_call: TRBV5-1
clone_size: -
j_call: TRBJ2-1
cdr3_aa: CASSSTLGLAGATYNEQFF
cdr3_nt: TGCGCCAGCAGCTCCACCCTGGGACTAGCGGGGGCGACGTACAATGAGCAGTTCTTC